Shown below are 7 T cell receptor beta chains from a single sample sequenced in a study of cytomegalovirus exposure and HLA in healthy donors. TCRdb's copy holds only in-frame clones and misses some; the assay was immunoSEQ multiplex PCR. The sample shows roughly 310,000 clones, 88% of them seen only once. The material sequenced was PBMCs. The receptors originated from a man aged 25 to 40 in good health and CMV-seronegative.

This clone has only a few counts. The V and J genes are TRBV4-1 and TRBJ1-5, with D perhaps matching TRBD1 (5 bases). V was trimmed by 6 bases and J by 7 bases, leaving 19 bases between them. CDR3 size: 15 residues. Germline CDR1 reads MGHRA; CDR2 reads YSYEKL. CDR3 protein: CASRSTGGGDQPQHF. CDR3 DNA sequence: TGCGCCAGCAGGTCCACGGGCGGGGGAGACCAGCCCCAGCATTTT.

This chain uses TRBV4-2 with TRBJ2-2, with a tentative D call TRBD2 (7 bases). Per the germline V gene, CDR1 is LGHNA and CDR2 is YNFKEQ. V gave up 6 bases and J gave up 4 bases, with 15 bases separating them. The CDR3 extends over 15 amino acids. The chain's CDR3 is CASSPAGAGTGELFF. The CDR3, as DNA: TGTGCCAGCAGTCCTGCGGGGGCGGGCACCGGGGAGCTGTTTTTT.

The chain employs TRBV2 and TRBJ2-7; 7 bases match TRBD1. CDR1 and CDR2 from the germline V gene are SNHLY and FYNNEI. The CDR3 is 13 residues long. The V gene end was trimmed by 0 bases and the J gene end by 6 bases; junction bases not matched to a gene: 2. As DNA, the CDR3 is TGTGCCAGCAGTGAAGCAGACAGGGTCGAGCAGTACTTC. Encoded protein: CASSEADRVEQYF.

The chain recombines TRBV4-3 with TRBJ1-2; D perhaps matches TRBD1 (6 bases). Trimming cost V 0 bases and J 5 bases, with 19 bases left between them. There are 17 residues in the CDR3. Looked up from germline, CDR1 is LGHNA and CDR2 is YSLEER. DNA for the CDR3: TGCGCCAGCAGCCAAGATGCGTGGACAGCTAGGAGTTATGGCTACACCTTC. This codes for CASSQDAWTARSYGYTF.

The chain recombines TRBV7-2 with TRBJ2-1; D is perhaps TRBD2 (6 bases). Between the trimmed V and J ends, which lost 4 bases and 9 bases, there was a span of 19 bases. Germline CDR1 is SGHTA and CDR2 is FQGNSA. This CDR3 contains 15 residues. The CDR3 here is CASSSMAQPGGEQFF. CDR3 coding DNA: TGTGCCAGCAGCTCAATGGCCCAGCCCGGGGGTGAGCAGTTCTTC.

The chain recombines TRBV12-5 with TRBJ2-5; 9 bases agree with TRBD2. The CDR3 spans 16 residues. The trim removed 6 bases at V and 0 bases at J, leaving 8 bases unmatched. The germline V gene encodes CDR1 LGHNT and CDR2 FRNRAP. CDR3 in DNA: TGTGCTAGTGGGCAGGTGCGGGGGGGTTACCAAGAGACCCAGTACTTC. Its protein is CASGQVRGGYQETQYF. The entire variable domain, with the rest obtained from reference TRBV12-5 and TRBJ2-5, is as follows: DARVTQTPRHKVTEMGQEVTMRCQPILGHNTVFWYRQTMMQGLELLAYFRNRAPLDDSGMPKDRFSAEMPDATLATLKIQPSEPRDSAVYFCASGQVRGGYQETQYFGPGTRLLVL.

This clone was seen once. In DNA form, the CDR3 reads TGTGCCAGCAGGACCACAGGGGCAGCTTTCTTT. Its translation: CASRTTGAAFF. The chain couples TRBV6-1 to TRBJ1-1; 7 nucleotides agree with TRBD1. CDR1 and CDR2 (germline): MNHNS, SASEGT. J lost 10 bases, V lost 6 bases, and 5 bases had no gene match. The CDR3 consists of 11 residues.